This note documents a single TCR beta chain sequence. Its antigen is unknown. The trim removed 0 bases at V and 4 bases at J, leaving 7 bases unmatched. Germline CDR1 and CDR2: SEHNR and FQNEAQ (reference sequence). The CDR3 spans 16 residues. This sample was included in a study of cytomegalovirus exposure and HLA in healthy donors. TCRdb's copy holds only in-frame clones and misses some; the assay was immunoSEQ multiplex PCR. The data contain fewer than 75,000 clones, around 95% of them singletons. The validation cohort, a group of under 150 subjects, included the donors and was separate from the roughly 600-subject first cohort. Study-wide results and limits: Through in vitro validation, a few CMV-associated chains were shown to be specific for CMV antigens.

V usage is TRBV7-9 and J usage is TRBJ1-2, with 8 bases identical to TRBD1. Source material: PBMCs. This clonotype was obtained from a young man in good health and CMV-seronegative. Here the CDR3 reads CASSLAWSGGSYGYTF. For the CDR3, the DNA is TGTGCCAGCAGCTTAGCGTGGTCAGGGGGCAGCTATGGCTACACCTTC.